This TCR beta chain was sequenced during a study of cytomegalovirus exposure and HLA in healthy donors. Findings and caveats of the study: In a later analysis, at a false discovery rate of 0.05, under 20,000 TCR beta sequences were associated with HLA alleles. Associated with cytomegalovirus, according to the listing, were around 170 TCR beta chains.

60 Vbeta and 13 Jbeta primers were used in PCR. Clones were sequenced by immunoSEQ multiplex PCR, and TCRdb holds only the in-frame ones, with some missing. Among about 210,000 clones listed, about four fifths were seen once. About this clone itself: Its antigen remains unknown.

The V and J ends lost 0 bases and 8 bases respectively, with 13 bases between them. This CDR3 is 14 amino acids long. Germline CDR1 is MNHEY and CDR2 is SMNVEV (reference sequence). This clonotype originated in a woman aged 45-65 years in good health and CMV-seropositive. The chain is built from TRBV27 and TRBJ1-2; D might be TRBD1 (5 bases). Material for sequencing was PBMCs. CDR3: CASSLSRGEWGYTF. The CDR3, as DNA: TGTGCCAGCAGTTTATCACGGGGGGAGTGGGGCTACACCTTC.